This T cell receptor beta chain was documented in a study of CD8 T cells in ankylosing spondylitis (dated by TCRdb to about 2017). A note on the overall study: The study set out to find disease-linked TCR variants by profiling T cell receptor beta repertoires in ankylosing spondylitis patients and healthy donors. The full study cohort was made up of approximately 24 ankylosing spondylitis patients and 108 healthy donors. Samples of peripheral blood were taken, and for ankylosing spondylitis patients, synovial fluid was collected as well. Overall results and qualifications from the work: In peripheral blood, the disease-linked clones were found at relatively low frequencies and had a CD8+ phenotype. The disease-linked clones were reported as significantly enriched in matched synovial fluid samples from ankylosing spondylitis patients. Some motif variants were previously reported in synovial fluid and blood of reactive arthritis patients, suggesting common disease-initiation mechanisms. A TCR beta motif made up of fewer than 10 highly homologous amino acid variants appeared to be characteristic of blood from ankylosing spondylitis patients.

About this clonotype: Its antigen is unknown. One base away there is no much larger clone; base qualities are not given.

Sequencing used an Illumina HiSeq 2500. Quantitative 5'-RACE with molecular barcodes was used to prepare TCR beta libraries. The original methods were these. To identify disease-linked TCR variants, a new computational method was used, one built on a probabilistic model of VDJ rearrangement. TCRdb trimmed the raw reads at Q25, called clones with MiXCR and kept productive beta chains. Entries that share a CDR3 protein sequence are merged under the most common genes and DNA. The V and J calls here are based on TCRdb, not the publication. The sample table holds roughly 370,000 distinct CDR3 sequences, of which 20% to 25% were seen once. About 17% of the sample belongs to the ten largest clones. Trimming takes 4 bases off V and 0 bases off J; junction bases not matched to a gene: 9. The CDR3 measures 15 amino acids from cysteine to phenylalanine. Here the CDR3 DNA is all that survives: 45 bases in frame from base 1. From a lookup of the germline V gene (reference sequence), CDR1 and CDR2 are DFQATT and SNEGSKA.

Sample: blood, either unsorted or a sorted T cell fraction (not recorded which). The chain is made from TRBV20-1 and TRBJ2-7; TRBD1 agrees with 7 junctional bases. The source of this sequence is a male donor with ankylosing spondylitis. The CDR3 reads as follows: CSATTGATFSYEQYF. The sequenced DNA: TGCAGTGCTACAACAGGGGCGACATTCTCCTACGAGCAGTACTTC.